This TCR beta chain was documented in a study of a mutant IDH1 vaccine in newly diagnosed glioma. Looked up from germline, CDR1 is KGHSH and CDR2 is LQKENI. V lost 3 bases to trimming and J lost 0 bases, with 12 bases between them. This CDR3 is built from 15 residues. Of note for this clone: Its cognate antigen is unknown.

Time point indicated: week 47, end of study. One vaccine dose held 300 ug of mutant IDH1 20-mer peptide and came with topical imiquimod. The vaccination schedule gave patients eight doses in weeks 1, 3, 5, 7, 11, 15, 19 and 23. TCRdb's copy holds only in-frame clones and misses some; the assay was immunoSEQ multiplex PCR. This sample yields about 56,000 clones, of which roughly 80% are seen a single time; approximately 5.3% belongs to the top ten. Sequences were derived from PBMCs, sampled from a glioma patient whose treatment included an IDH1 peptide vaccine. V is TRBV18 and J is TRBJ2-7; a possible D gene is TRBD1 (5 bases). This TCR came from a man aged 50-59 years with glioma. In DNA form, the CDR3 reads TGTGCCAGCTCACCTTCCAGGGTGAACTCCTACGAGCAGTACTTC. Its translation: CASSPSRVNSYEQYF.